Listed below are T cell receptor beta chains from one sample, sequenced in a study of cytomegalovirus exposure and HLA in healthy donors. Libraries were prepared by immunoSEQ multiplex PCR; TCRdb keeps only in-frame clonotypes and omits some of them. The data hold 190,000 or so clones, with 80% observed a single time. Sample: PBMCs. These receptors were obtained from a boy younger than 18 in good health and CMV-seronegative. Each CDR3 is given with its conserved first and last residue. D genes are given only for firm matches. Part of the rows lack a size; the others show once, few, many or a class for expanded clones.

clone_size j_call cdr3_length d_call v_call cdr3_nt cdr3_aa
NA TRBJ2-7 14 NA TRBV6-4 TGTGCCAGCAGGAAGGAGCAGGGCCGATACGAGCAGTACTTC CASRKEQGRYEQYF
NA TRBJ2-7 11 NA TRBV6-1 TGTGCCAGCAGTGAAGCGAGGCTGCAGTACTTC CASSEARLQYF
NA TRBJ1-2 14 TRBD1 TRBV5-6 TGTGCCAGCAGCGGGACAGCGTCCTATGCCGGCTACACCTTC CASSGTASYAGYTF
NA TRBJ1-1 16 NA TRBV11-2 TGTGCCAGCAGCCCAACTGGAAGGGGACTCGGGACTGAAGCTTTCTTT CASSPTGRGLGTEAFF
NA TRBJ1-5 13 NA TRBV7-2 TGTGCCAGCAGCTTAGGCCCCTCGGTACCCCAGCATTTT CASSLGPSVPQHF
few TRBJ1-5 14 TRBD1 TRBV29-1 TGCAGCGTTCAACAGGGGGCTAGGGGACAGCCCCAGCATTTT CSVQQGARGQPQHF
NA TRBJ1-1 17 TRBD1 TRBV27 TGTGCCAGCAGTCCTAAGGGACAGAACCGTGTAAACACTGAAGCTTTCTTT CASSPKGQNRVNTEAFF
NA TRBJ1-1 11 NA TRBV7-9 TGTGCCGTGCGGGTTGACACTGAAGCTTTCTTT CAVRVDTEAFF
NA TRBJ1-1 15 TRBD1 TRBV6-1 TGTGCCAGCAGTCTCTACGGACAGGGGAGCACTGAAGCTTTCTTT CASSLYGQGSTEAFF
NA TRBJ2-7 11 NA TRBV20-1 TGCAGTGCTAACCGGGACTACGAGCAGTACTTC CSANRDYEQYF
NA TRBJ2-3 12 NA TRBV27 TGTGCCAGGCGGACCGGGGCAGATACGCAGTATTTT CARRTGADTQYF
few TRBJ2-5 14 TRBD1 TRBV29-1 TGCAGCGTTGGACCGGGACAGGGGGGAGAGACCCAGTACTTC CSVGPGQGGETQYF
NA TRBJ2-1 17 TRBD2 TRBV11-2 TGTGCCAGCAGCTTAGATCGTTGGAGGGAGGGCCAACATGAGCAGTTCTTC CASSLDRWREGQHEQFF
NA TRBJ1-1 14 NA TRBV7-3 TGTGCCAGCAGCCCCGCGGGGGGGGCCACTGAAGCTTTCTTT CASSPAGGATEAFF
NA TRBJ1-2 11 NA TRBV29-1 TGCAGCGGGCTTGCTAACTATGGCTACACCTTC CSGLANYGYTF
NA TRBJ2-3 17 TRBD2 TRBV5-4 TGTGCCAGCAGCACGGGACTAGCGGGAGGGCCGGGAGATACGCAGTATTTT CASSTGLAGGPGDTQYF
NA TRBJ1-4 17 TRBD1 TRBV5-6 TGTGCCAGCAGCTCGATAACCAAGGACAGGGCGAGTGGCCTACTGTTTTTT CASSSITKDRASGLLFF
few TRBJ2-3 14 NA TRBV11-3 TGTGCCAGCAGCTCCAGGCCGAGCACAGATACGCAGTATTTT CASSSRPSTDTQYF
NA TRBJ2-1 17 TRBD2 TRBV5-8 TGTGCCAGCAGCTTTGGGGCGGGAGGGGGGTCCTACAATGAGCAGTTCTTC CASSFGAGGGSYNEQFF
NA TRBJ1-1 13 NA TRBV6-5 TGTGCCAGCAGTTACGAGCGGGGAACTGAAGCTTTCTTT CASSYERGTEAFF
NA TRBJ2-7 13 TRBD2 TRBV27 TGTGCCAGCAGTTACGGGGGGGGGTACGAGCAGTACTTC CASSYGGGYEQYF
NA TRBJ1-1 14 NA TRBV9 TGTGCCAGCAGCGTAGGGGGCGTGGGTCCTGGAGCTTTCTTT CASSVGGVGPGAFF
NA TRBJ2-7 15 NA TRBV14 TGTGCCAGCAGCCTGGTGAGGACTCTGCCCTACGAGCAGTACTTC CASSLVRTLPYEQYF
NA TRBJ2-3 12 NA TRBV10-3 TGTGCCATCAGTGAATCAGGAGATACGCAGTATTTT CAISESGDTQYF
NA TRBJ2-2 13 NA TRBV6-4 TGTGCCAGCAGCTCGGACAGCACCGGGGAGCTGTTTTTT CASSSDSTGELFF
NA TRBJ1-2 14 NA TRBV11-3 TGTGCCAGCAGCTTAGTCGCAGGGAACTATGGCTACACCTTC CASSLVAGNYGYTF